This entry lists 20 T cell receptor beta chains sequenced from one sample in a study of regulatory and conventional T cells in RAG deficiency. The sorted regulatory T cells were CD4+, CD25-high and CD127-low, with genomic DNA sequenced. Using immunoSEQ multiplex PCR, the repertoire was profiled, and TCRdb retains in-frame clones only, with some absent. The profile shows more than 9,500 clones, around 94% of them singletons. A further study also used this sample, focusing on regulatory T cells. This second report adds: Primers: 52 TRBV forward and 13 TRBJ reverse.

Specimen: CD127- CD25+ CD4+ Tregs sorted from blood. The source is a human donor in good health.

There are a few counts of this clone. This chain connects TRBV2 to TRBJ1-4; D uncertain. The CDR3 runs to 13 residues. Trimming left V 8 bases short and J 4 bases short, with 11 bases between. Germline V gives CDR1 SNHLY, CDR2 FYNNEI. The CDR3 DNA follows: TGTGCCAGCCGGCGGGCCCTTAATGAAAAACTGTTTTTT. Its translation is CASRRALNEKLFF.

The V gene is TRBV19, the J gene TRBJ2-1, with D possibly TRBD1 on 5 matching bases. This CDR3 is built from 15 residues. Germline-derived CDR1 and CDR2 are LNHDA and SQIVND (reference sequence). V gave up 4 bases and J gave up 5 bases, with 15 bases separating them. CDR3 amino acids: CASSSPSRAHNEQFF. The CDR3 nucleotides read TGTGCCAGTAGTAGCCCGAGCAGGGCGCACAATGAGCAGTTCTTC.

The chain combines TRBV5-4 with TRBJ1-3, with TRBD1 matching over 10 bases. V gave up 0 bases and J gave up 0 bases; unmatched junction bases: 3. CDR1 is SGHNT, CDR2 YYREEE, per germline (reference sequence). The CDR3 has 17 residues. The CDR3 DNA sequence: TGTGCCAGCAGCTTGGGACAGGGGGCCTACTCTGGAAACACCATATATTTT. Translating it yields CASSLGQGAYSGNTIYF.

The chain recombines TRBV18 with TRBJ1-5, with D possibly matching TRBD1 (5 bases). The CDR3 has 14 amino acids. Trimming stripped 0 bases from V and 3 bases from J, with 6 bases between. Looked up from germline, CDR1 is KGHSH and CDR2 is LQKENI. The CDR3 bases are TGTGCCAGCTCACCACCGGGGCTCAATCAGCCCCAGCATTTT. The encoded protein is CASSPPGLNQPQHF.

The gene calls are TRBV6-5 and TRBJ2-2; 8 bases align to TRBD2. V lost 6 bases to trimming and J lost 3 bases; unmatched junction nucleotides: 6. The CDR3 is 15 amino acids. Germline values: CDR1 MNHEY, CDR2 SVGAGI. CDR3 loop: CASSRAGAYTGELFF. The DNA of the CDR3 is TGTGCCAGCAGCCGAGCGGGGGCCTACACCGGGGAGCTGTTTTTT.

The rearrangement uses TRBV10-2 and TRBJ2-6; 9 bases map to TRBD2. With 6 bases clipped from V and 0 bases from J, the junction kept 3 bases outside the gene matches. Germline V gives CDR1 WSHSY, CDR2 SAAADI. The CDR3 extends over 16 amino acids. Written as DNA, the CDR3 is TGCGCCAGCAGAGCGGGGGGCCTCTCTGGGGCCAACGTCCTGACTTTC. Encoded protein: CASRAGGLSGANVLTF.

The genes are TRBV5-1 and TRBJ2-7, with 7 bases aligning to TRBD1. The CDR3 runs to 14 residues. Germline trimming cut 5 bases from V and 4 bases from J; bases unmatched to any gene: 9. Per germline, CDR1 SGHRS and CDR2 YFSETQ. Here the CDR3 DNA reads TGCGCCAGCAGGGGATCGAACAGGGGATACGAGCAGTACTTC. Its translation is CASRGSNRGYEQYF.

The genes are TRBV7-2 and TRBJ1-2, with a tentative D call TRBD1 (5 bases). Trimming removed 0 bases at V and 4 bases at J, with 9 bases between. The CDR3 consists of 14 residues. From germline, CDR1 is SGHTA and CDR2 FQGNSA. In DNA, the CDR3 is TGTGCCAGCAGCTTAGCCGGGGGAGGCTATGGCTACACCTTC. It codes for CASSLAGGGYGYTF.

This chain uses TRBV6-6 with TRBJ2-2; D is unclear. The CDR3 runs to 12 residues. Trimming shortened V by 0 bases and J by 6 bases, and 2 bases separated the two germline ends. Germline CDR1 and CDR2: MNHNY and SVGAGI (reference sequence). The CDR3 reads CASSYSAGELFF. In DNA form, the CDR3 reads TGTGCCAGCAGTTACTCCGCCGGGGAGCTGTTTTTT.

The J gene is TRBJ1-5, the V gene TRBV19; 9 bases align to TRBD1. CDR3 length: 15 residues. Trimming removed 5 bases from V and 6 bases from J; junction bases left unmatched: 8. Germline V lookup: CDR1 LNHDA, CDR2 SQIVND (reference sequence). The CDR3 here is CASSLQGQGSQPQHF. The CDR3 region has the DNA TGTGCCAGTAGTCTCCAAGGACAGGGGAGTCAGCCCCAGCATTTT.

CDR3 nucleotides: TGTGCCAGCAGCGTGACCCAGGGTACTGCCTCCTATGGCTACACCTTC. Residues: CASSVTQGTASYGYTF. V is TRBV9 and J is TRBJ1-2; weak D call: TRBD1 (5 bases). V lost 2 bases and J 4 bases, leaving 18 bases between the germline ends. From germline, CDR1 is SGDLS and CDR2 YYNGEE. The CDR3 has 16 amino acids. The whole variable domain, remainder taken from reference TRBV9 and TRBJ1-2, is DSGVTQTPKHLITATGQRVTLRCSPRSGDLSVYWYQQSLDQGLQFLIQYYNGEERAKGNILERFSAQQFPDLHSELNLSSLELGDSALYFCASSVTQGTASYGYTFGSGTRLTVV.

This chain uses TRBV7-2 with TRBJ1-1, with a possible D match to TRBD1 (5 bases). CDR1 and CDR2 (germline): SGHTA, FQGNSA. This CDR3 is 16 amino acids long. The V end lost 5 bases, the J end lost 3 bases, and 19 bases lay between the germline ends. CDR3 loop: CASSPSFFGGDTEAFF. Here the CDR3 DNA reads TGTGCCAGCAGCCCATCCTTTTTCGGGGGTGACACTGAAGCTTTCTTT.

The chain uses TRBV4-1 and TRBJ2-2, with TRBD2 matching 11 bases. The CDR3 loop spans 18 amino acids. V lost 0 bases and J lost 9; bases outside the gene matches: 12. Germline loops: CDR1 MGHRA, CDR2 YSYEKL. CDR3 protein: CASSQESSGGRGRRELFF. The CDR3 region has the DNA TGCGCCAGCAGCCAAGAGTCTAGCGGGGGGCGGGGGAGAAGGGAGCTGTTTTTT.

The V call is TRBV2, the J call TRBJ2-3; D perhaps matches TRBD1 (7 bases). The germline V gene encodes CDR1 SNHLY and CDR2 FYNNEI. V dropped 5 bases and J dropped 3 bases, with 18 bases sitting between them. The CDR3 runs 16 residues. CDR3 amino acids: CASSPQGGHGTDTQYF. In DNA form, the CDR3 reads TGTGCCAGCAGTCCTCAGGGGGGCCATGGAACAGATACGCAGTATTTT.

V and J are TRBV5-1 and TRBJ1-1; D possibly corresponds to TRBD1 (5 bases). The V end was cut by 1 base, the J end by 10 bases, with 20 bases between. Germline V lookup: CDR1 SGHRS, CDR2 YFSETQ. The CDR3 is 15 residues long. This CDR3 is CASSLTQGDDVRAFF. DNA of the CDR3: TGCGCCAGCAGCTTGACCCAGGGCGATGATGTAAGAGCTTTCTTT.

The CDR3 DNA is TGTGCCAGCAGTTTCTGGCCGCAGCGCCAGAGAGGGACCCAGTACTTC. Protein: CASSFWPQRQRGTQYF. The chain combines TRBV27 with TRBJ2-5; D remains unclear. The CDR3 consists of 16 residues. V gave up 3 bases and J gave up 7 bases, with 21 bases separating them. Germline V gene data show CDR1 as MNHEY and CDR2 as SMNVEV (reference sequence).

The chain carries TRBV6-1 and TRBJ1-2, with TRBD1 identical over 7 bases. Losses at the gene ends were 6 bases for V and 6 bases for J; bases not matched to a gene: 7. Looked up from germline, CDR1 is MNHNS and CDR2 is SASEGT. CDR3 length equals 13 residues. The CDR3 loop reads CASSVDRAHGYTF. The CDR3 DNA is TGTGCCAGCAGCGTTGACAGGGCGCATGGCTACACCTTC.

With respect to this clone: An end of the junction differs from the germline gene, which may be a read error. The chain employs TRBV5-5 and TRBJ2-7, with 12 positions matching TRBD1. The CDR3 consists of 14 residues. Germline V gene lookup returns CDR1 SGHKS and CDR2 YYEKEE (reference sequence). The CDR3 reads CASNLGQGAYEQYF. Written as DNA, the CDR3 is TGTGCCAGCAACTTGGGACAGGGGGCTTACGAGCAGTACTTC.

The chain uses TRBV7-2 and TRBJ1-5; D is possibly TRBD1 (5 bases). The germline V gene encodes CDR1 SGHTA and CDR2 FQGNSA. The germline V and J ends were trimmed by 1 base and 3 bases, with 10 bases remaining between them. The CDR3 is 15 residues long. The CDR3 DNA reads TGTGCCAGCAGCTTAGTGTCAGGGTTCAATCAGCCCCAGCATTTT. Protein: CASSLVSGFNQPQHF. The full variable domain, with the rest looked up from reference TRBV7-2 and TRBJ1-5, is GAGVSQSPSNKVTEKGKDVELRCDPISGHTALYWYRQSLGQGLEFLIYFQGNSAPDKSGLPSDRFSAERTGGSVSTLTIQRTQQEDSAVYLCASSLVSGFNQPQHFGDGTRLSIL.

The V gene is TRBV18, the J gene TRBJ1-5, with unresolved D. CDR1 and CDR2 (germline): KGHSH, LQKENI. V was clipped by 3 bases and J by 4 bases, with 7 bases between them. The CDR3 has 13 residues. The chain's CDR3 is CASSPQENQPQHF. CDR3 sequence (DNA): TGTGCCAGCTCACCTCAGGAAAATCAGCCCCAGCATTTT. The full variable domain, with the rest looked up from reference TRBV18 and TRBJ1-5, is NAGVMQNPRHLVRRRGQEARLRCSPMKGHSHVYWYRQLPEEGLKFMVYLQKENIIDESGMPKERFSAEFPKEGPSILRIQQVVRGDSAAYFCASSPQENQPQHFGDGTRLSIL.